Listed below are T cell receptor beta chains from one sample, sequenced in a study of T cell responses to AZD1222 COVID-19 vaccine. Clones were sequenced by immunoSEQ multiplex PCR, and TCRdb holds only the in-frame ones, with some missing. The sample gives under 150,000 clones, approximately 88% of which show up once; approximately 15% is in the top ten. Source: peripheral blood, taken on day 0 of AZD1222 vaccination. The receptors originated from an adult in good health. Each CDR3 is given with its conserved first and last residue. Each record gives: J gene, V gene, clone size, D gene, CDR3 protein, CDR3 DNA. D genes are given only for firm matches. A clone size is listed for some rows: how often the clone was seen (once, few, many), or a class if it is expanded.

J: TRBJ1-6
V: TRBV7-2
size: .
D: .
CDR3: CASSTSGASNSPLHF
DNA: TGTGCCAGCAGCACCTCAGGGGCTTCAAATTCACCCCTCCACTTT

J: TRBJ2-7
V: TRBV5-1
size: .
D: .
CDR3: CASSLVSVGYEQYF
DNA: TGCGCCAGCAGCTTGGTCTCAGTGGGCTACGAGCAGTACTTC

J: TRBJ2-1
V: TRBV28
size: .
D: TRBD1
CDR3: CASSRNRGPYNEQFF
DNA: TGTGCCAGCAGCCGAAACAGGGGACCCTACAATGAGCAGTTCTTC

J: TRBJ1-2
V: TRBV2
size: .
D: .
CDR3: CASSEARGALGGYTF
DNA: TGTGCCAGCAGTGAAGCGCGGGGGGCGTTGGGTGGCTACACCTTC

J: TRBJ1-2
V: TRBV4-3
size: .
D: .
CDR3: CASSQDAYGYGYTF
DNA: TGCGCCAGCAGCCAAGATGCGTACGGCTATGGCTACACCTTC

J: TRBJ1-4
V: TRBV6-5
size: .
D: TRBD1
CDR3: CASRADRGQIEKLFF
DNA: TGTGCCAGCCGGGCGGACAGGGGGCAAATCGAAAAACTGTTTTTT

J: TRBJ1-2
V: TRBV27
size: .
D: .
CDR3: CASSPNIGTAGYTF
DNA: TGTGCCAGCAGTCCTAACATTGGGACGGCTGGCTACACCTTC

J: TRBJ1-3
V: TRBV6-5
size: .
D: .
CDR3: CASSSPFSGNTIYF
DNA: TGTGCCAGCAGCTCACCCTTCTCTGGAAACACCATATATTTT

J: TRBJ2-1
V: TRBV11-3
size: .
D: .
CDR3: CASSFTPLQDNEQFF
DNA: TGTGCCAGCAGCTTTACACCCCTACAAGACAATGAGCAGTTCTTC

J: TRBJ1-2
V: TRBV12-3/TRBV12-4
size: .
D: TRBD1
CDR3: CASTPDRSYGYTF
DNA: TGTGCCAGCACCCCGGACAGGTCCTATGGCTACACCTTC

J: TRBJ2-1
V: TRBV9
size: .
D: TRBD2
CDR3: CASSVSGGSQGGEQFF
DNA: TGTGCCAGCAGCGTTAGCGGGGGGTCCCAAGGAGGGGAGCAGTTCTTC

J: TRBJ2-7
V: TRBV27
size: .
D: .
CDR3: CASSSNRYYEQYF
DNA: TGTGCCAGCAGTTCCAACAGGTACTACGAGCAGTACTTC

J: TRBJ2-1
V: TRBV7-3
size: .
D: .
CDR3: CASSLGIPNEQFF
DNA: TGTGCCAGCAGCTTAGGGATACCCAATGAGCAGTTCTTC

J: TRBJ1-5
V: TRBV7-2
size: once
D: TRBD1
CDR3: CASSLVQGAEQPQHF
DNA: TGTGCCAGCAGCTTAGTTCAGGGGGCCGAACAGCCCCAGCATTTT

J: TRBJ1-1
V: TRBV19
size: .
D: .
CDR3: CAIRGGGTPNTEAFF
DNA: TGTGCCATCCGGGGCGGGGGCACTCCCAACACTGAAGCTTTCTTT

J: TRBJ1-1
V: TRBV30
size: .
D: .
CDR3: CAWSRMNTEAFF
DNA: TGTGCCTGGAGTAGAATGAACACTGAAGCTTTCTTT

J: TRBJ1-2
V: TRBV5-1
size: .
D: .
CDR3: CASSLEGGRASSGYTF
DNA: TGCGCCAGCAGCTTGGAAGGGGGAAGGGCTTCTTCGGGCTACACCTTC

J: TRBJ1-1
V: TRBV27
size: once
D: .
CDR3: CASTKGGASTEAFF
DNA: TGTGCCAGCACCAAGGGGGGAGCGAGCACTGAAGCTTTCTTT

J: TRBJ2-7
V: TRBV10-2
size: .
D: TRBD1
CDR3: CAALPGQGSYEQYF
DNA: TGCGCCGCCCTTCCGGGACAGGGTTCCTACGAGCAGTACTTC

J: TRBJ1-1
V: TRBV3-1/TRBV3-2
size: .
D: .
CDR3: CASSQAGASEAFF
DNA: TGTGCCAGCAGCCAAGCGGGGGCCTCTGAAGCTTTCTTT

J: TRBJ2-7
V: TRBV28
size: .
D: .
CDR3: CASSSRGVLSYEQYF
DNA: TGTGCCAGCTCATCTAGGGGGGTACTTTCCTACGAGCAGTACTTC

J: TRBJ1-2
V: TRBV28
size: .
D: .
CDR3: CASMDIYGYTF
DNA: TGTGCCAGCATGGACATTTATGGCTACACCTTC

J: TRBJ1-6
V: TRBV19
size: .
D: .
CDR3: CASSMVGGGALYNSPLHF
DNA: TGTGCCAGTAGTATGGTTGGTGGGGGAGCCCTATATAATTCACCCCTCCACTTT

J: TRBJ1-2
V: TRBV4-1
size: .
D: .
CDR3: CASSQDPRPYGYTF
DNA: TGCGCCAGCAGCCAAGATCCGAGGCCCTATGGCTACACCTTC

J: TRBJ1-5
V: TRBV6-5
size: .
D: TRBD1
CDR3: CASSDRVSNQPQHF
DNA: TGTGCCAGCAGCGACAGGGTTAGCAATCAGCCCCAGCATTTT

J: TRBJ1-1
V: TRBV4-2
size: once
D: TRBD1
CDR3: CASSQDRGGHEAFF
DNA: TGTGCCAGCAGCCAAGATCGAGGGGGCCATGAAGCTTTCTTT

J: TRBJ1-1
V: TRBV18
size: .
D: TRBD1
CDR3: CASSPSTVRQGGTEAFF
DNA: TGTGCCAGCTCACCATCCACCGTCCGACAGGGTGGGACTGAAGCTTTCTTT

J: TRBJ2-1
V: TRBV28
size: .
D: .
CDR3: CASSLRHEQFF
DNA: TGTGCCAGCAGTTTAAGGCATGAGCAGTTCTTC

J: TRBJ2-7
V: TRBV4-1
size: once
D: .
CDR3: CARVSVRTKGREQYF
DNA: TGCGCCAGAGTAAGCGTCCGGACCAAGGGCCGCGAGCAGTACTTC